Listed here are 28 T cell receptor beta chains from one sample, sequenced in a study of blood T cell repertoires in COVID-19. The protocol was immunoSEQ multiplex PCR, while the TCRdb copy is restricted to in-frame clones and leaves out a portion. Among more than 200,000 clones listed, around 89% were seen once. Sequencing was performed on peripheral blood. These receptors originate from an older man with acute or convalescent COVID-19.

DNA for the CDR3: TGTGCCAGCAGCCGGAGGGGACAGGGGGCTTCCGAGCAGTACTTC. Translation: CASSRRGQGASEQYF. The chain recombines TRBV7-8 with TRBJ2-7; the match to TRBD1 covers 12 bases. The CDR3 spans 15 residues. Germline loops: CDR1 SGHVS, CDR2 FQNEAQ. The V and J ends lost 5 bases and 6 bases, in that order; junction bases with no gene match: 8.

V usage is TRBV5-1 and J usage is TRBJ2-2; TRBD2 matches at 10 bases. The ends lost 2 bases at V and 5 bases at J; junction bases unmatched: 3. Germline lookup yields CDR1 SGHRS and CDR2 YFSETQ. The CDR3 runs to 15 residues. CDR3 coding DNA: TGCGCCAGCAGCTTAACTAGCGGGAAGACCGGGGAGCTGTTTTTT. Translating gives CASSLTSGKTGELFF.

The V call is TRBV7-2, the J call TRBJ2-1, with 14 nucleotides matching TRBD2. This CDR3 has 15 amino acids. V shed 5 bases, J shed 6 bases, and the junction held 3 bases outside the gene matches. CDR1 and CDR2 (germline): SGHTA, FQGNSA. As DNA, the CDR3 is TGTGCCAGCAGCCCGGGGACTAGCGGGAGCAATGAGCAGTTCTTC. This codes for CASSPGTSGSNEQFF.

This chain uses TRBV7-2 with TRBJ1-2, with a tentative D call TRBD1 (5 bases). Germline-derived CDR1 and CDR2 are SGHTA and FQGNSA. Deletions cut 5 bases from V and 5 bases from J, with 24 bases between. The CDR3 consists of 17 residues. The CDR3, as DNA: TGTGCCAGCAGCCCCGCCATGGGGGGACGACCGGGGTATGGCTACACCTTC. Protein product: CASSPAMGGRPGYGYTF. Filled out from reference TRBV7-2 and TRBJ1-2, the complete variable domain reads GAGVSQSPSNKVTEKGKDVELRCDPISGHTALYWYRQSLGQGLEFLIYFQGNSAPDKSGLPSDRFSAERTGGSVSTLTIQRTQQEDSAVYLCASSPAMGGRPGYGYTFGSGTRLTVV.

Only a few counts were recorded for this clone. The genes are TRBV3-1 (or the pseudogene TRBV3-2) and TRBJ2-1, with TRBD2 identical over 8 bases. The germline gives CDR1 LGHDT, CDR2 YNNKEL (reference sequence). This CDR3 contains 16 residues. The V and J ends lost 1 base and 9 bases, in that order; junction bases with no gene match: 11. The CDR3 nucleotides read TGTGCCAGCAGCCAAGGGGGGAGCGGGAGCATCAGTGAGCAGTTCTTC. It codes for CASSQGGSGSISEQFF.

This chain joins TRBV29-1 and TRBJ2-1; 10 nucleotides line up with TRBD2. Unmatched junction bases numbered 7, after V lost 7 bases and J lost 4 bases. This CDR3 is 14 amino acids long. The germline CDR1 and CDR2 sequences are SQVTM and ANQGSEA. CDR3 nucleotide sequence: TGCAGCGGGTTAGCGGGAGGAGGTTACAATGAGCAGTTCTTC. It is translated as CSGLAGGGYNEQFF.

The chain is built from TRBV28 and TRBJ1-2; weak D call: TRBD1 (6 bases). Trimming took 5 bases from V and 2 from J, leaving 15 bases between them. CDR1 is MDHEN, CDR2 SYDVKM, per germline. The length of the CDR3 is 15 residues. In nucleotides, the CDR3 is TGTGCCAGCAGTCGAAGGGGGGGCGCGAACTATGGCTACACCTTC. The encoded protein is CASSRRGGANYGYTF.

The genes are TRBV7-2 and TRBJ1-4; 8 nucleotides align to TRBD1. Germline values: CDR1 SGHTA, CDR2 FQGNSA. The CDR3 runs to 19 residues. Trimming took 5 bases from V and 3 from J; bases not matched to a gene: 17. The CDR3 region has the DNA TGTGCCAGCAGCCCAAAAGGACAGCAGGGGGCCTCCCCTAATGAAAAACTGTTTTTT. Its protein product is CASSPKGQQGASPNEKLFF.

This chain links TRBV7-2 with TRBJ2-5; the match to TRBD2 covers 12 bases. The V gene's germline CDR1 is SGHTA and CDR2 FQGNSA. The CDR3 is 16 residues long. Trimming cost V 5 bases and J 4 bases; bases outside gene matches: 8. This CDR3 reads CASSGRRGLAGETQYF. CDR3 DNA: TGTGCCAGCAGCGGCAGGAGGGGACTAGCGGGAGAGACCCAGTACTTC.

The chain joins TRBV5-1 to TRBJ1-1, with 8 bases matching TRBD1. CDR1 and CDR2 from the germline V gene are SGHRS and YFSETQ. CDR3 size: 14 residues. V shed 0 bases, J shed 5 bases, and the junction held 3 bases outside the gene matches. The CDR3 spells CASSLVGQGTEAFF. In DNA, the CDR3 is TGCGCCAGCAGCTTGGTAGGACAGGGAACTGAAGCTTTCTTT.

The chain combines TRBV7-9 with TRBJ2-7, with 9 bases fitting TRBD1. The trim removed 5 bases at V and 5 bases at J, leaving 16 bases unmatched. CDR3 length equals 17 residues. From germline, CDR1 is SEHNR and CDR2 FQNEAQ (reference sequence). The CDR3 sequence is CASSPWMGTGSGDEQYF. For the CDR3, the DNA is TGTGCCAGCAGCCCCTGGATGGGGACAGGGAGTGGCGACGAGCAGTACTTC.

The rearrangement uses TRBV10-1 and TRBJ2-2; 8 bases are a match to TRBD1. CDR1 and CDR2 from the germline V gene are WNHNN and SYGVQD (reference sequence). The CDR3 length is 19 residues. Unmatched junction bases numbered 20, after V lost 9 bases and J lost 2 bases. The DNA of the CDR3 is TGCGCCAGGACAGGGGCCCGTACAACCCCGATCTATAACACCGGGGAGCTGTTTTTT. This encodes CARTGARTTPIYNTGELFF.

This clone is a singleton in its sample. The chain is built from TRBV28 and TRBJ2-7; weak D call: TRBD2 (5 bases). Trimming took off 5 bases at V and 7 bases at J, with 24 bases between the two ends. Germline CDR1 and CDR2: MDHEN and SYDVKM. The length of the CDR3 is 16 residues. CDR3 in DNA: TGTGCCAGCAGTGCCCCCTCCGACGGAAGACTACGTGAGCAGTACTTC. Encoded protein: CASSAPSDGRLREQYF.

This chain joins TRBV20-1 and TRBJ1-5; no clear D gene. The CDR3 contains 15 residues. Germline V CDR1 and CDR2: DFQATT, SNEGSKA (reference sequence). Trimming stripped 3 bases from V and 0 bases from J, with 12 bases between. CDR3 sequence reads: CSASYTRNSNQPQHF. Written as DNA, the CDR3 is TGCAGTGCTAGTTATACTCGTAATAGCAATCAGCCCCAGCATTTT.

The V gene is TRBV27, the J gene TRBJ2-7, with TRBD1 matching over 10 bases. The CDR3 spans 15 residues. J lost 5 bases, V lost 6 bases, and 10 bases had no gene match. The germline CDR1 and CDR2 sequences are MNHEY and SMNVEV (reference sequence). Here the CDR3 DNA reads TGTGCCAGCAGAGGCTTAGGACAGGGGGGCCACGAGCAGTACTTC. It translates to CASRGLGQGGHEQYF.

The chain uses TRBV4-1 and TRBJ2-4; 8 bases map to TRBD2. Trimming removed 0 bases from V and 3 bases from J; junction bases left unmatched: 4. Germline V gives CDR1 MGHRA, CDR2 YSYEKL. This CDR3 is 16 amino acids long. The CDR3 sequence: CASSQDVAGGKNIQYF. In nucleotides, the CDR3 is TGCGCCAGCAGCCAAGATGTGGCGGGAGGCAAAAACATTCAGTACTTC.

DNA of the CDR3: TGCGCCAGCAGCTTGTCGGGACAGGGGAGGGAGCAGTACTTC. Residues: CASSLSGQGREQYF. This chain links TRBV5-1 with TRBJ2-7; 10 positions match TRBD1. V gave up 1 base and J gave up 7 bases; unmatched junction bases: 5. Germline loops: CDR1 SGHRS, CDR2 YFSETQ. The CDR3 spans 14 residues. The variable domain in full, with the rest retrieved from reference TRBV5-1 and TRBJ2-7, is KAGVTQTPRYLIKTRGQQVTLSCSPISGHRSVSWYQQTPGQGLQFLFEYFSETQRNKGNFPGRFSGRQFSNSRSEMNVSTLELGDSALYLCASSLSGQGREQYFGPGTRLTVT.

CDR3 loop: CATSDLGGLGYNEQFF. The CDR3 DNA reads as TGTGCCACCAGTGATTTGGGGGGACTCGGGTACAATGAGCAGTTCTTC. V usage is TRBV24-1 and J usage is TRBJ2-1; perhaps TRBD2 as D (6 bases). Germline V gene data show CDR1 as KGHDR and CDR2 as SFDVKD. The CDR3 extends over 16 amino acids. V was clipped by 0 bases and J by 4 bases, with 12 bases between them.

To note about this clone: The sample has other DNA sequences that encode this CDR3 too. The chain employs TRBV18 and TRBJ2-2, with D uncertain. CDR1 and CDR2 from the germline V gene are KGHSH and LQKENI. Trimming shortened V by 8 bases and J by 3 bases, and 7 bases separated the two germline ends. CDR3 length: 12 residues. The chain's CDR3 is CASPRDTGELFF. The CDR3 DNA is TGTGCCAGCCCACGAGACACCGGGGAGCTGTTTTTT.

The chain has TRBV5-6 and TRBJ2-7; possibly TRBD1 for D (6 bases). The V gene's germline CDR1 is SGHDT and CDR2 YYEEEE. The CDR3 has 15 amino acids. Trimming removed 3 bases at V and 2 bases at J, with 15 bases between. In nucleotides, the CDR3 is TGTGCCAGCAGCTCTCGACAGGCGGTTACCTACGAGCAGTACTTC. Translated: CASSSRQAVTYEQYF.

The V call is TRBV6-2 or TRBV6-3, the J call TRBJ1-1, with TRBD1 matching 7 bases. Trimming took 4 bases from V and 3 from J; bases not matched to a gene: 11. This CDR3 region has 16 residues. Germline lookup yields CDR1 MNHEY and CDR2 SVGEGT. Here the CDR3 reads CASSSGQAYGDTEAFF. CDR3 bases: TGTGCCAGCAGTTCCGGACAGGCTTATGGGGACACTGAAGCTTTCTTT.

The chain uses TRBV9 and TRBJ2-2; D unresolved. Germline CDR1 is SGDLS and CDR2 is YYNGEE. This CDR3 region has 15 residues. V gave up 3 bases and J gave up 3 bases, with 12 bases separating them. In nucleotides, the CDR3 is TGTGCCAGCAGCGCCCCGGGTAGACACACCGGGGAGCTGTTTTTT. Translating it yields CASSAPGRHTGELFF.

The V gene is TRBV5-1, the J gene TRBJ2-7; TRBD2 aligns across 11 bases. Per the germline V gene, CDR1 is SGHRS and CDR2 is YFSETQ. CDR3 size: 16 residues. The V gene end was trimmed by 0 bases and the J gene end by 4 bases; junction bases not matched to a gene: 6. CDR3 in DNA: TGCGCCAGCAGCTTGGGTGTAGCGGGAGGGCTATACGAGCAGTACTTC. This gives the protein CASSLGVAGGLYEQYF.

This clone was picked up one time. Written as DNA, the CDR3 is TGTGCCAGTAGTATAGAACAGGGATTCAATCAGCCCCAGCATTTT. This encodes CASSIEQGFNQPQHF. The genes are TRBV19 and TRBJ1-5; D perhaps matches TRBD1 (6 bases). There are 15 residues in the CDR3. Deletions cut 0 bases from V and 3 bases from J, with 9 bases between. CDR1 and CDR2 (germline): LNHDA, SQIVND (reference sequence). Full variable domain (outside the CDR3, taken from reference TRBV19 and TRBJ1-5): DGGITQSPKYLFRKEGQNVTLSCEQNLNHDAMYWYRQDPGQGLRLIYYSQIVNDFQKGDIAEGYSVSREKKESFPLTVTSAQKNPTAFYLCASSIEQGFNQPQHFGDGTRLSIL.

The chain links TRBV5-4 to TRBJ2-1, with D perhaps TRBD1 (6 bases). V lost 1 base and J lost 7, with 24 bases in between. Germline assignment: CDR1 SGHNT and CDR2 YYREEE (reference sequence). The CDR3 extends over 18 amino acids. The chain's CDR3 is CASSLYGGGRGSVNEQFF. The CDR3 DNA reads as TGTGCCAGCAGCTTGTATGGTGGTGGCAGGGGATCCGTGAATGAGCAGTTCTTC.

The chain employs TRBV6-2 or TRBV6-3 and TRBJ1-4, with D unresolved. The CDR3 extends over 13 amino acids. Trimming removed 5 bases from V and 6 bases from J, with 10 bases in between. Per the germline V gene, CDR1 is MNHEY and CDR2 is SVGEGT. The CDR3 coding sequence is TGTGCCAGCAGTGTGTCAGGTTATGAAAAACTGTTTTTT. This translates into CASSVSGYEKLFF.

In this sample, this clone turned up once. The V gene is TRBV9, the J gene TRBJ2-1; 12 nucleotides align to TRBD2. This CDR3 is built from 18 residues. Germline loops: CDR1 SGDLS, CDR2 YYNGEE. V lost 4 bases, J lost 4 bases, and 12 bases stayed unmatched. As DNA, the CDR3 is TGTGCCAGCAGCCCCCGAAGACTAGCGGGAGCCCCATACAATGAGCAGTTCTTC. This codes for CASSPRRLAGAPYNEQFF.

The chain couples TRBV5-1 to TRBJ2-5; 7 nucleotides agree with TRBD1. J lost 2 bases, V lost 5 bases, and 6 bases had no gene match. Germline lookup yields CDR1 SGHRS and CDR2 YFSETQ. The CDR3 is 14 amino acids. The DNA of the CDR3 is TGCGCCAGCAGTCTCGAGGGACAGCAAGAGACCCAGTACTTC. Translating gives CASSLEGQQETQYF.